The source of this T cell receptor beta chain is a study of blood T cell repertoires in COVID-19. In the study overall: From the United States, Italy and Spain came samples of acute and convalescent COVID-19.

Clones were sequenced by immunoSEQ multiplex PCR, and TCRdb holds only the in-frame ones, with some missing. The data hold some 100,000 clones, with about 90% observed a single time. This CDR3 is 13 amino acids long. Trimming pared 7 bases from V and 8 bases from J, leaving 14 bases between. Germline V CDR1 and CDR2: MNHEY, SVGAGI. This TCR came from a man aged 50-60 years with COVID-19, enrolled during active disease. The chain couples TRBV6-5 to TRBJ1-4; TRBD1 might be the D (5 bases). The specimen was peripheral blood. CDR3 region: CASKSRESEKLFF. The CDR3 nucleotides read TGTGCCAGCAAAAGCAGGGAAAGCGAAAAACTGTTTTTT.